Below, one T cell receptor (beta chain) is given with its context. As yet, its antigen is unknown. Isolation per sample recovered at least 7 million PBMCs. Trimming shortened V by 8 bases and J by 0 bases, and 8 bases separated the two germline ends. This CDR3 region has 12 residues. CDR1 is MNHEY and CDR2 is SVGEGT in the germline V gene. A J-beta primer mix and a sample-barcoded 5' primer were used in a second PCR of about 7 to 12 cycles. Each cDNA was tagged by a template-switch adaptor containing 12 random nucleotides. Each CDR3 protein gets one entry after TCRdb re-called the 5' RACE reads with MiXCR. The profile shows 1 million to 1.2 million distinct CDR3 sequences, 35% to 40% of them singletons. This entry is derived from a study of blood T cells in healthy people across ages. Broader study findings: Age showed a roughly linear inverse relationship with TCR beta diversity per million T cells.

J is TRBJ2-7 and V is TRBV6-2 or TRBV6-3; no firm D call. The sample was blood. This TCR came from a man between 18 and 35 years old in good health. The CDR3 region has the DNA TGTGCCAGCGGGCAGACCTCCTACGAGCAGTACTTC. Translated, it gives CASGQTSYEQYF.